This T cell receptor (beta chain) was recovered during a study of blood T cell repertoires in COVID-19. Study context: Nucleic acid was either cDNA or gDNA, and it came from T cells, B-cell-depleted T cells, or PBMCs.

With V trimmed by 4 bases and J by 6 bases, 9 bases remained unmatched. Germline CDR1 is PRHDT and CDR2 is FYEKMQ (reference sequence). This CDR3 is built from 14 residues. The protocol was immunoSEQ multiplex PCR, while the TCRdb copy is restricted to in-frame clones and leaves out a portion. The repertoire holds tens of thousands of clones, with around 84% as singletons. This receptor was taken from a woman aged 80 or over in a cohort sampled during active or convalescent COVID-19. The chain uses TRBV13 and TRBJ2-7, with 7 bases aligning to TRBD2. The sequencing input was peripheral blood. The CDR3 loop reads CASSSRTSWSEQYF. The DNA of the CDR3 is TGTGCCAGCAGCTCCCGGACTAGTTGGAGCGAGCAGTACTTC.